The 16 T cell receptor beta chains reported below all come from one sample, sequenced in a study of CD8+ T cells in alopecia areata. Documented treatment: oral pan-JAK inhibitor, 5-10 mg twice daily. The sequencing template was cDNA reverse transcribed from extracted RNA. Sequencing was performed with immunoSEQ multiplex PCR; in TCRdb, only in-frame clones are kept and a portion is missing. The data contain under 200,000 clones, approximately 60% of them seen just once; the ten biggest clones take up 13% to 15%. The sample was CD4+ T cells sorted from blood, taken at week 24, from a patient treated with tofacitinib. Receptors originate from a human donor with alopecia areata.

The chain recombines TRBV29-1 with TRBJ1-2, with 7 bases identical to TRBD1. The CDR3 extends over 11 amino acids. Trimming removed 3 bases from V and 8 bases from J; junction bases left unmatched: 3. Germline V gene lookup returns CDR1 SQVTM and CDR2 ANQGSEA. CDR3 coding DNA: TGCAGCGTTGATGGGACAGTGGGCTACACCTTC. Its protein product is CSVDGTVGYTF.

This clone showed up just a few times. The V gene is TRBV29-1, the J gene TRBJ1-1, with no clear D. Germline CDR1 SQVTM, CDR2 ANQGSEA. The CDR3 length is 10 residues. Trimming took off 4 bases at V and 7 bases at J, with 7 bases between the two ends. In DNA form, the CDR3 reads TGCAGCGTTGGTATGGTTGAAGCTTTCTTT. As protein: CSVGMVEAFF.

This clone was recorded only once. V gene TRBV27 combines with J gene TRBJ2-1; no firm D call. V was cut by 5 bases and J by 12 bases, with 17 bases left in between. This CDR3 is 13 amino acids long. Germline V CDR1 and CDR2: MNHEY, SMNVEV (reference sequence). CDR3 sequence: CASSRSLLGRQFF. As DNA, the CDR3 is TGTGCCAGCAGTCGTTCCCTGCTAGGACGGCAGTTCTTC.

The genes are TRBV7-9 and TRBJ1-5; D is unclear. V lost 8 bases to trimming and J lost 6 bases, with 8 bases between them. CDR1 and CDR2 (germline): SEHNR, FQNEAQ (reference sequence). This CDR3 contains 11 residues. The CDR3 loop is CASGSSQPQHF. As DNA, the CDR3 is TGTGCCAGCGGTAGTAGTCAGCCCCAGCATTTT.

The chain uses TRBV5-6 and TRBJ1-1; no firm D call. This CDR3 has 16 amino acids. Germline V CDR1 and CDR2: SGHDT, YYEEEE. V dropped 0 bases and J dropped 11 bases, with 23 bases sitting between them. CDR3 coding DNA: TGTGCCAGCAGCTTGGCCCGAAGCGGAGGGTTTAGATGGGCTTTCTTT. Its protein product is CASSLARSGGFRWAFF.

This clone was seen more than once but under ten times. The junction shows a germline mismatch at one end, possibly a read error. This chain uses TRBV6-1 with TRBJ2-5, with a tentative D call TRBD1 (5 bases). There are 13 residues in the CDR3. CDR1 is MNHNS and CDR2 is SASEGT in the germline V gene. CDR3 sequence (DNA): TGTGCCAGCAAAGTCTCAGGACAAGGGACCCAGTACTTC. This translates into CASKVSGQGTQYF.

This clone was detected a few times. V and J are TRBV29-1 and TRBJ1-1, with 9 positions matching TRBD1. The CDR3 contains 12 residues. V trimming: 6 bases; J trimming: 4 bases; junction bases outside the gene matches: 3. Germline V lookup: CDR1 SQVTM, CDR2 ANQGSEA. This CDR3 reads CSVGQGITEAFF. Here the CDR3 DNA reads TGCAGCGTGGGACAGGGAATCACTGAAGCTTTCTTT.

This clone was recorded once. The chain couples TRBV11-2 to TRBJ1-6; a weak D match, TRBD1 (6 bases). The V gene lost 4 bases and the J gene lost 5 bases, with 9 bases spanning the gap. This CDR3 spans 14 amino acids. The V gene's germline CDR1 is SGHAT and CDR2 FQNNGV. DNA of the CDR3: TGTGCCAGCAGCTCCAGGGGAAATAATTCACCCCTCCACTTT. Protein: CASSSRGNNSPLHF. Supplemented by reference TRBV11-2 and TRBJ1-6, the full variable domain reads EAGVAQSPRYKIIEKRQSVAFWCNPISGHATLYWYQQILGQGPKLLIQFQNNGVVDDSQLPKDRFSAERLKGVDSTLKIQPAKLEDSAVYLCASSSRGNNSPLHFGNGTRLTVT.

CDR3 residues: CASSDSAGLFNEQYF. The DNA of the CDR3 is TGTGCCAGCAGTGATAGTGCAGGCTTGTTTAACGAGCAGTACTTC. The V gene is TRBV25-1, the J gene TRBJ2-7; no clear D gene. The germline V and J ends were trimmed by 3 bases and 5 bases, with 17 bases remaining between them. CDR1 and CDR2 (germline): MGHDK, SYGVNS. This CDR3 has 15 amino acids.

This clone was seen a handful of times. The rearrangement links TRBV30 to TRBJ2-7, with 8 nucleotides matching TRBD2. With V trimmed by 6 bases and J by 6 bases, 16 bases remained unmatched. Looked up from germline, CDR1 is GTSNPN and CDR2 is SVGIG (reference sequence). The CDR3 loop spans 15 amino acids. CDR3 in DNA: TGTGCCTGCCTCCCCCCCGGGGGGGACCCTTTCGAGCAGTACTTC. Amino acid sequence: CACLPPGGDPFEQYF.

This chain links TRBV5-1 with TRBJ2-7, with D perhaps matching TRBD1 (5 bases). Germline CDR1 reads SGHRS; CDR2 reads YFSETQ. The ends were cut back, 0 bases at V and 6 bases at J, with 10 bases in the middle. The CDR3 has 13 amino acids. The CDR3 DNA sequence: TGCGCCAGCAGCTTGGTTCAGGGTGCCGAGCAGTACTTC. Its protein product is CASSLVQGAEQYF.

Worth noting for this clone: One end of the junction varies from germline; a read error may be responsible. The chain uses TRBV10-3 and TRBJ2-7, with a weak D call TRBD2 (6 bases). The CDR3 runs to 14 residues. The germline CDR1 and CDR2 sequences are ENHRY and SYGVKD. CDR3 region: CAIRELRGDYEQYF. CDR3 sequence (DNA): TGTGCCATCAGGGAGTTGCGGGGTGACTACGAGCAGTACTTC.

This clone was found a few times. The chain joins TRBV6-6 to TRBJ1-5; TRBD1 agrees at 10 bases. The V segment lost 7 bases and the J segment 3 bases; nucleotides outside the gene matches: 9. The CDR3 is 16 amino acids. CDR1 and CDR2 from the germline V gene are MNHNY and SVGAGI (reference sequence). The CDR3 nucleotides are TGTGCCAGCACCCTGACAGGGGGCTCTACCAATCAGCCCCAGCATTTT. Translating it yields CASTLTGGSTNQPQHF.

The sample holds a few counts of this clone. The gene calls are TRBV29-1 and TRBJ2-1; D gene uncertain. The ends were cut back, 4 bases at V and 8 bases at J, with 12 bases in the middle. Per the germline V gene, CDR1 is SQVTM and CDR2 is ANQGSEA. The length of the CDR3 is 12 residues. CDR3 region: CSVADARDEQFF. CDR3 DNA: TGCAGCGTTGCGGACGCAAGGGATGAGCAGTTCTTC.

This chain links TRBV11-2 with TRBJ2-3, with a tentative D call TRBD2 (5 bases). CDR1 and CDR2 from the germline V gene are SGHAT and FQNNGV. V was clipped by 0 bases and J by 2 bases, with 9 bases between them. This CDR3 is 15 amino acids long. CDR3 coding DNA: TGTGCCAGCAGCTTAGATCGGGGATCCACAGATACGCAGTATTTT. It specifies CASSLDRGSTDTQYF.

V gene TRBV27 combines with J gene TRBJ2-7, with 7 bases fitting TRBD1. Germline trimming cut 7 bases from V and 5 bases from J; bases unmatched to any gene: 5. The V gene's germline CDR1 is MNHEY and CDR2 SMNVEV (reference sequence). The CDR3 runs 12 residues. The CDR3 region is CASIEGQDEQYF. As DNA, the CDR3 is TGTGCCAGCATTGAAGGACAGGACGAGCAGTACTTC.